Below are 17 T cell receptor beta chains sequenced from a single sample in a study of identical twins. TCRdb fed the 5' RACE reads into MiXCR, producing one record per CDR3 protein. The data show 420,000 or so distinct CDR3 sequences, with approximately 17% seen just once and around 10% held by the top ten. Specimen: naive T cells sorted from blood. The origin of the receptors is a man aged 50-59 years in good health.

This clonotype was detected many times. The J gene is TRBJ2-3, the V gene TRBV3-1; no clear D gene. Germline-derived CDR1 and CDR2 are LGHDT and YNNKEL (reference sequence). CDR3 size: 15 residues. Between the trimmed V and J ends, which lost 4 bases and 2 bases, there was a span of 13 bases. The CDR3 bases are TGTGCCAGCAGCCGTATGACAACTTCCACAGATACGCAGTATTTT. Translating it yields CASSRMTTSTDTQYF.

This chain connects TRBV6-2 or TRBV6-3 to TRBJ2-3, with D maybe TRBD1 (6 bases). Germline CDR1 and CDR2: MNHEY and SVGEGT. The CDR3 sequence is 16 residues long. Trimming pared 6 bases from V and 0 bases from J, leaving 16 bases between. In nucleotides, the CDR3 is TGTGCCAGCAGGCCGTTTGGACAGTCTAGCACAGATACGCAGTATTTT. Protein product: CASRPFGQSSTDTQYF.

Here the CDR3 reads CASSVGSGHLNTGELFF. As DNA, the CDR3 is TGTGCCAGCAGCGTAGGGTCCGGACACCTGAACACCGGGGAGCTGTTTTTT. V is TRBV9 and J is TRBJ2-2, with a possible D match to TRBD1 (5 bases). Germline-derived CDR1 and CDR2 are SGDLS and YYNGEE. V was trimmed by 0 bases and J by 1 base, leaving 13 bases between them. There are 17 residues in the CDR3.

There are many counts of this clonotype. The V call is TRBV9, the J call TRBJ2-7, with D maybe TRBD2 (5 bases). The length of the CDR3 is 11 residues. CDR1 and CDR2 from the germline V gene are SGDLS and YYNGEE. V dropped 2 bases and J dropped 6 bases, with 6 bases sitting between them. CDR3 loop: CASSVGSEQYF. The CDR3 DNA sequence: TGTGCCAGCAGCGTTGGGAGCGAGCAGTACTTC.

V is TRBV4-1 and J is TRBJ1-2; 7 nucleotides match TRBD1. The CDR3 has 15 residues. Germline V CDR1 and CDR2: MGHRA, YSYEKL. V dropped 4 bases and J dropped 4; count of bases not matched to a gene: 9. CDR3 sequence reads: CASSPPETGLYGYTF. The CDR3 nucleotides read TGCGCCAGCAGCCCACCCGAGACAGGGCTCTATGGCTACACCTTC.

This clonotype appeared a few times. This rearrangement joins TRBV6-6 to TRBJ2-7; no clear D gene. Germline CDR1 is MNHNY and CDR2 is SVGAGI (reference sequence). The V end was cut by 6 bases, the J end by 6 bases, with 15 bases between. This CDR3 is 13 amino acids long. The CDR3 loop is CASSRGPSPEQYF. CDR3 bases: TGTGCCAGCAGCCGAGGACCATCCCCCGAGCAGTACTTC.

This clonotype was recorded many times. The chain links TRBV29-1 to TRBJ2-5; D not certain. This CDR3 comprises 11 residues. V was shortened by 8 bases and J by 2 bases, with 9 bases between the two germline ends. CDR1 SQVTM and CDR2 ANQGSEA come from the germline V gene. This chain's CDR3 is CSTRQQETQYF. The CDR3 bases are TGCAGCACCAGGCAGCAAGAGACCCAGTACTTC.

This clonotype was observed a few times. The chain is built from TRBV5-6 and TRBJ2-5; 7 nucleotides align to TRBD2. CDR1 is SGHDT, CDR2 YYEEEE, per germline. V was pared by 3 bases and J by 2 bases, with 10 bases of the junction left unmatched. The CDR3 length is 16 residues. The CDR3 DNA sequence: TGTGCCAGCAGCTCCCGGGACTACCCATTGCAAGAGACCCAGTACTTC. Translating gives CASSSRDYPLQETQYF.

V and J are TRBV20-1 and TRBJ1-6, with a tentative D call TRBD1 (5 bases). Trimming shortened V by 2 bases and J by 9 bases, and 20 bases separated the two germline ends. This CDR3 spans 16 amino acids. The germline V gene has CDR1 DFQATT and CDR2 SNEGSKA (reference sequence). The CDR3 loop is CSARSVRASQSSPLHF. In nucleotides, the CDR3 is TGCAGTGCTAGAAGTGTCAGGGCATCGCAAAGTTCACCCCTCCACTTT.

This clonotype was observed a single time. The chain recombines TRBV29-1 with TRBJ2-4; TRBD1 agrees at 8 bases. From germline, CDR1 is SQVTM and CDR2 ANQGSEA. This CDR3 is built from 14 residues. J was trimmed by 5 bases and V by 1 base; bases with no gene match: 4. The CDR3 nucleotides are TGCAGCGTTGAAGGGACAGGGAGTGAAAACATTCAGTACTTC. Encoded protein: CSVEGTGSENIQYF.

The sample holds many counts of this clonotype. The chain recombines TRBV5-1 with TRBJ2-1; no definite D call. In germline, CDR1 is SGHRS, CDR2 YFSETQ. This CDR3 comprises 16 residues. V lost 0 bases, J lost 0 bases, and 10 bases lay in between. CDR3 bases: TGCGCCAGCAGCTTGGGGCTGTATAGCTCCTACAATGAGCAGTTCTTC. Translation gives CASSLGLYSSYNEQFF.

This rearrangement joins TRBV27 to TRBJ1-6; D is unclear. Germline lookup yields CDR1 MNHEY and CDR2 SMNVEV (reference sequence). The CDR3 totals 17 residues. The V end lost 5 bases, the J end lost 7 bases, and 21 bases lay between the germline ends. As DNA, the CDR3 is TGTGCCAGCAGTAAACGGTCCGGGTTTATCGGGAATTCACCCCTCCACTTT. It specifies CASSKRSGFIGNSPLHF.

This chain uses TRBV18 with TRBJ2-3, with 9 bases aligning to TRBD1. V dropped 2 bases and J dropped 5; count of bases not matched to a gene: 8. This CDR3 spans 16 amino acids. CDR1 is KGHSH, CDR2 LQKENI, per germline. CDR3 bases: TGTGCCAGCTCACCATCGCCGGGACAGGGCGTAGATACGCAGTATTTT. It codes for CASSPSPGQGVDTQYF. Filled out from reference TRBV18 and TRBJ2-3, the complete variable domain reads NAGVMQNPRHLVRRRGQEARLRCSPMKGHSHVYWYRQLPEEGLKFMVYLQKENIIDESGMPKERFSAEFPKEGPSILRIQQVVRGDSAAYFCASSPSPGQGVDTQYFGPGTRLTVL.

This clonotype was counted many times. This chain connects TRBV20-1 to TRBJ2-7, with 8 bases identical to TRBD1. Germline CDR1 and CDR2: DFQATT and SNEGSKA (reference sequence). This CDR3 is 12 amino acids long. The ends lost 3 bases at V and 4 bases at J; junction bases unmatched: 2. The DNA for the CDR3 is TGCAGTGCTAGTGACAGGGGTTACGAGCAGTACTTC. As protein: CSASDRGYEQYF.

This clonotype has only a few counts. The gene calls are TRBV6-2 or TRBV6-3 and TRBJ1-1, with D tentatively TRBD1 (5 bases). From germline, CDR1 is MNHEY and CDR2 SVGEGT. Trimming shortened V by 2 bases and J by 1 base, and 23 bases separated the two germline ends. The CDR3 has 19 residues. The CDR3 DNA is TGTGCCAGCAGTTACAGGGGTACGCCCGTTGAGGGATGGAACACTGAAGCTTTCTTT. Its protein is CASSYRGTPVEGWNTEAFF.

This clonotype was detected only a few times. The chain employs TRBV30 and TRBJ1-6; D gene ambiguous. Germline CDR1 is GTSNPN and CDR2 is SVGIG (reference sequence). V lost 4 bases and J 10 bases, leaving 14 bases between the germline ends. The CDR3 loop spans 13 amino acids. CDR3 residues: CAWKSSSPSPLHF. CDR3 bases: TGTGCCTGGAAATCCAGCTCCCCCTCACCCCTCCACTTT.

The V and J genes are TRBV6-5 and TRBJ1-1; no firm D call. Germline CDR1 reads MNHEY; CDR2 reads SVGAGI. V was clipped by 2 bases and J by 3 bases, with 10 bases between them. The CDR3 is 14 residues long. The CDR3 nucleotides are TGTGCCAGCAGTTACAGGGTGGGGTACACTGAAGCTTTCTTT. Translation: CASSYRVGYTEAFF.